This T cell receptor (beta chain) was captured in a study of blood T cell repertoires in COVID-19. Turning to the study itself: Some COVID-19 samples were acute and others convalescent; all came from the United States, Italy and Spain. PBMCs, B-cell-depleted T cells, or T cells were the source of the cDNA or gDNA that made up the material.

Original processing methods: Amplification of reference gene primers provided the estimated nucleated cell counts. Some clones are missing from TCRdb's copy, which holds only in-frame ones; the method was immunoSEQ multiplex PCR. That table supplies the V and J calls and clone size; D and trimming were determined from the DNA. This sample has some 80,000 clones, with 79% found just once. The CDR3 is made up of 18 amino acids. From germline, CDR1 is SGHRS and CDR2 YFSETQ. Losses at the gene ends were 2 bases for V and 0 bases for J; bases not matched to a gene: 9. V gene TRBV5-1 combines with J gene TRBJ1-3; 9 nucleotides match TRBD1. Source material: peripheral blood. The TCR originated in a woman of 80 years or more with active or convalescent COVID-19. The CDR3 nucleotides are TGCGCCAGCAGCTTAACAGGGGGCAGTCCCGGCTCTGGAAACACCATATATTTT. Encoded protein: CASSLTGGSPGSGNTIYF.